These 18 T cell receptor beta chains share one sample of origin, sequenced in a study of blood T cell repertoires in COVID-19. Here immunoSEQ multiplex PCR was the method, and the copy in TCRdb shows in-frame clones only, minus some. The table has about 53,000 clones, about 76% seen once. The sequencing sample was made of peripheral blood. Receptors originate from a man aged 65 to 85 with active or convalescent COVID-19.

The genes are TRBV6-2 or TRBV6-3 and TRBJ1-1; D is possibly TRBD1 (5 bases). The CDR3 spans 15 residues. V dropped 2 bases and J dropped 3 bases, with 13 bases sitting between them. Germline V gene sequence: CDR1 MNHEY, CDR2 SVGEGT. The CDR3 DNA is TGTGCCAGCAGTTACGACCTTGGGGGGTACACTGAAGCTTTCTTT. It specifies CASSYDLGGYTEAFF.

The V call is TRBV19, the J call TRBJ1-2; D remains unclear. The CDR3 runs to 12 residues. CDR1 and CDR2 (germline): LNHDA, SQIVND (reference sequence). V lost 7 bases, J lost 1 base, and 7 bases lay in between. CDR3 DNA: TGTGCCAGTATGAACAGTAACTATGGCTACACCTTC. This gives the protein CASMNSNYGYTF.

This clone was picked up a small number of times. The chain is built from TRBV14 and TRBJ1-2; possibly TRBD1 for D (5 bases). Trimming removed 3 bases from V and 4 bases from J, with 18 bases in between. The CDR3 runs 16 residues. Germline assignment: CDR1 SGHDN and CDR2 FVKESK. Written as DNA, the CDR3 is TGTGCCAGCAGCCACACGGGCGTTGTGGGGGGCTATGGCTACACCTTC. Its protein product is CASSHTGVVGGYGYTF. Full variable domain (missing parts from reference TRBV14 and TRBJ1-2): EAGVTQFPSHSVIEKGQTVTLRCDPISGHDNLYWYRRVMGKEIKFLLHFVKESKQDESGMPNNRFLAERTGGTYSTLKVQPAELEDSGVYFCASSHTGVVGGYGYTFGSGTRLTVV.

J is TRBJ2-5 and V is TRBV28; D uncertain. Germline V CDR1 and CDR2: MDHEN, SYDVKM. V dropped 1 base and J dropped 1 base, with 4 bases sitting between them. This CDR3 is 13 amino acids long. CDR3 amino acids: CASSLSTQETQYF. CDR3 DNA sequence: TGTGCCAGCAGTTTATCTACCCAAGAGACCCAGTACTTC. The full variable domain, with the rest looked up from reference TRBV28 and TRBJ2-5, is DVKVTQSSRYLVKRTGEKVFLECVQDMDHENMFWYRQDPGLGLRLIYFSYDVKMKEKGDIPEGYSVSREKKERFSLILESASTNQTSMYLCASSLSTQETQYFGPGTRLLVL.

CDR3 residues: CASSDGTGGFQPQHF. CDR3 DNA: TGTGCCAGTAGTGACGGGACAGGGGGCTTTCAGCCCCAGCATTTT. The chain links TRBV19 to TRBJ1-5; 12 positions match TRBD1. V lost 5 bases to trimming and J lost 6 bases; unmatched junction nucleotides: 5. This CDR3 contains 15 residues. Germline values: CDR1 LNHDA, CDR2 SQIVND (reference sequence).

V is TRBV6-2 or TRBV6-3 and J is TRBJ1-2; a possible D gene is TRBD1 (6 bases). Germline V gives CDR1 MNHEY, CDR2 SVGEGT. Trimming took off 5 bases at V and 4 bases at J, with 17 bases between the two ends. CDR3 length equals 15 residues. The CDR3 reads CASSAHQGTRYGYTF. The CDR3 nucleotides are TGTGCCAGCAGTGCTCATCAGGGGACGCGCTATGGCTACACCTTC.

The chain employs TRBV19 and TRBJ2-3; perhaps TRBD2 as D (6 bases). Germline CDR1 and CDR2: LNHDA and SQIVND (reference sequence). With 7 bases removed from V and 0 bases from J, the gap between germline ends came to 14 bases. This CDR3 spans 15 amino acids. CDR3 sequence: CASTPLGGSTDTQYF. The CDR3 coding sequence is TGTGCCAGTACTCCCCTTGGAGGGAGCACAGATACGCAGTATTTT.

V usage is TRBV19 and J usage is TRBJ2-7; the D gene is possibly TRBD2 (5 bases). From germline, CDR1 is LNHDA and CDR2 SQIVND (reference sequence). V lost 4 bases and J lost 1, with 8 bases in between. The CDR3 is made up of 13 amino acids. This CDR3 is CASSRTLSYEQYF. CDR3 bases: TGTGCCAGTAGTAGGACTCTTTCCTACGAGCAGTACTTC.

The CDR3, as DNA: TGTGCCACCGATGGACAGGGAGGAACTGAAGCTTTCTTT. It codes for CATDGQGGTEAFF. The J gene is TRBJ1-1, the V gene TRBV7-2; TRBD1 aligns across 8 bases. J was trimmed by 5 bases and V by 10 bases; bases with no gene match: 9. CDR1 and CDR2 (germline): SGHTA, FQGNSA. The CDR3 has 13 residues.

The chain couples TRBV6-2 or TRBV6-3 to TRBJ1-4; D may be TRBD1 (6 bases). CDR3 size: 15 residues. Germline assignment: CDR1 MNHEY and CDR2 SVGEGT. V lost 0 bases and J lost 2, with 7 bases in between. CDR3 loop: CASSYSQGTNEKLFF. The CDR3 DNA reads TGTGCCAGCAGTTACTCTCAGGGGACTAATGAAAAACTGTTTTTT.

V usage is TRBV29-1 and J usage is TRBJ1-4, with no clear D. The CDR3 is 13 amino acids. Germline V gene data show CDR1 as SQVTM and CDR2 as ANQGSEA. Trimming cost V 7 bases and J 0 bases, with 9 bases left between them. The CDR3 DNA is TGCAGCGCCGCGGCTACAACTAATGAAAAACTGTTTTTT. As protein: CSAAATTNEKLFF.

This clone showed up just once. The rearrangement joins TRBV27 to TRBJ1-3; D is possibly TRBD1 (6 bases). Germline V gives CDR1 MNHEY, CDR2 SMNVEV (reference sequence). The germline V and J ends were trimmed by 0 bases and 3 bases, with 9 bases remaining between them. The CDR3 is made up of 15 amino acids. For the CDR3, the DNA is TGTGCCAGCAGTTTATCGGGCAGGGGTGGAAACACCATATATTTT. It yields the protein CASSLSGRGGNTIYF.

The V gene is TRBV19, the J gene TRBJ2-7; D is uncertain. Trimming removed 3 bases at V and 1 base at J, with 10 bases between. Germline V gives CDR1 LNHDA, CDR2 SQIVND (reference sequence). The CDR3 length is 14 residues. As DNA, the CDR3 is TGTGCCAGTAGTATCAGGCCAGGATCCTACGAGCAGTACTTC. Translated: CASSIRPGSYEQYF.

This clone occurred once. The genes are TRBV6-2 or TRBV6-3 and TRBJ2-7; TRBD2 agrees at 7 bases. The V gene end was trimmed by 6 bases and the J gene end by 3 bases; junction bases not matched to a gene: 8. CDR3 size: 14 residues. Looked up from germline, CDR1 is MNHEY and CDR2 is SVGEGT. The CDR3 protein is CASRPSGGGYEQYF. The CDR3 DNA follows: TGTGCCAGCAGACCTAGCGGCGGAGGCTACGAGCAGTACTTC.

The V call is TRBV7-8, the J call TRBJ2-3; maybe TRBD2 (6 bases). The CDR3 spans 16 residues. Between the trimmed V and J ends, which lost 5 bases and 4 bases, there was a span of 19 bases. Germline V gene lookup returns CDR1 SGHVS and CDR2 FQNEAQ. This CDR3 is CASSPGLGREADTQYF. The DNA of the CDR3 is TGTGCCAGCAGCCCCGGGTTGGGCAGGGAGGCAGATACGCAGTATTTT.

The V call is TRBV9, the J call TRBJ2-7; D is possibly TRBD1 (5 bases). V was cut by 0 bases and J by 5 bases, with 9 bases left in between. Germline V gene sequence: CDR1 SGDLS, CDR2 YYNGEE. The CDR3 length is 13 residues. CDR3 DNA sequence: TGTGCCAGCAGCGTAGGGCCCAGGGACGAGCAGTACTTC. This codes for CASSVGPRDEQYF.

The V and J genes are TRBV7-7 and TRBJ2-7, with D perhaps TRBD2 (5 bases). The CDR3 covers 13 residues. Germline V gene lookup returns CDR1 SSHAT and CDR2 FNYEAQ (reference sequence). Trimming removed 5 bases from V and 6 bases from J, with 14 bases in between. The CDR3: CASSPDPAGEQYF. CDR3 DNA sequence: TGTGCCAGCAGCCCTGACCCTGCGGGCGAGCAGTACTTC.

CDR3 sequence: CASRGTSGLGEQYF. Written as DNA, the CDR3 is TGTGCCAGCAGGGGGACTAGCGGTCTCGGCGAGCAGTACTTC. The genes are TRBV27 and TRBJ2-7, with 11 bases identical to TRBD2. The J segment lost 6 bases and the V segment lost 6 bases, leaving 7 bases of the junction unmatched. Germline-derived CDR1 and CDR2 are MNHEY and SMNVEV (reference sequence). The CDR3 consists of 14 residues.